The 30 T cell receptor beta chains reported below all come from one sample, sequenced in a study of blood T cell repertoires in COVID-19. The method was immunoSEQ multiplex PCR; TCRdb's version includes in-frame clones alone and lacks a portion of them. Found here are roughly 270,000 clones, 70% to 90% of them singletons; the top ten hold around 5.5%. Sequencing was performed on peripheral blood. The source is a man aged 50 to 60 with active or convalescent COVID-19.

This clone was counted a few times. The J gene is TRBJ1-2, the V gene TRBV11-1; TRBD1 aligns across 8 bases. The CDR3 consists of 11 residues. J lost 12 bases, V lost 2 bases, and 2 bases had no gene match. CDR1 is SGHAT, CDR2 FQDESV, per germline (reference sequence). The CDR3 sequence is CASSLRQGNTF. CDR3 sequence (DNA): TGTGCCAGCAGCTTAAGACAGGGGAACACCTTC.

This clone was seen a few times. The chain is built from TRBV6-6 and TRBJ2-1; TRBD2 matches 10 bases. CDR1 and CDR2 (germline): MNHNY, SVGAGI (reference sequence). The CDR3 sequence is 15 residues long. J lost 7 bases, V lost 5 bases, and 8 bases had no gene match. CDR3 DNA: TGTGCCAGCAGTCGTTCTAGCGGGAGAAGGAATGAGCAGTTCTTC. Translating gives CASSRSSGRRNEQFF.

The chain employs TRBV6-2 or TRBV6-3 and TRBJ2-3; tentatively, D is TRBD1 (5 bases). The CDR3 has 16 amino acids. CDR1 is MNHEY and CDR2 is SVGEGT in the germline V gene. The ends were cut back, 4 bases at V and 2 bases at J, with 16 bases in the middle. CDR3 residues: CASSSDTTELTDTQYF. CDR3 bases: TGTGCCAGCAGTTCCGACACGACAGAGCTCACAGATACGCAGTATTTT.

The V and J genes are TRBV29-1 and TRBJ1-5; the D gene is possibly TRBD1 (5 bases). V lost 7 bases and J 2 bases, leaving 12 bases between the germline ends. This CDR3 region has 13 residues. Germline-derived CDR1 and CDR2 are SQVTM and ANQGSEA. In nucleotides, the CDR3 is TGCAGCGCTGGGGTAGGGGGCAATCAGCCCCAGCATTTT. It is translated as CSAGVGGNQPQHF.

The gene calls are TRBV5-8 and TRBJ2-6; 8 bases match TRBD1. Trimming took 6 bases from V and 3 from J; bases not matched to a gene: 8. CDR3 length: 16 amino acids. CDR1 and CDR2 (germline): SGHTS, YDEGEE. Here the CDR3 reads CASTGQGIFGANVLTF. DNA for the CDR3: TGTGCCAGCACCGGACAGGGAATTTTTGGGGCCAACGTCCTGACTTTC. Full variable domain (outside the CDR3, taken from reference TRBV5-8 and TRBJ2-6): EAGVTQSPTHLIKTRGQQATLRCSPISGHTSVYWYQQALGLGLQFLLWYDEGEERNRGNFPPRFSGRQFPNYSSELNVNALELEDSALYLCASTGQGIFGANVLTFGAGSRLTVL.

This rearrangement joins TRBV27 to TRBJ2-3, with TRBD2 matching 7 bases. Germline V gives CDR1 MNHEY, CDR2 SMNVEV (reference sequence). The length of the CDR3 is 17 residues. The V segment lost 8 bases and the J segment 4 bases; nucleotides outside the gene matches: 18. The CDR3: CASSSVGGRAGPDTQYF. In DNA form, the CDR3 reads TGTGCCAGCTCCAGCGTGGGAGGGAGGGCCGGTCCAGATACGCAGTATTTT.

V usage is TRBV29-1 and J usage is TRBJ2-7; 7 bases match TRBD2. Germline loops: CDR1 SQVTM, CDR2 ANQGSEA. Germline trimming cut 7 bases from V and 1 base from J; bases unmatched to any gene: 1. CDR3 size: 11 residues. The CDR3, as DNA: TGCAGCGCCGGGGGGTCCTACGAGCAGTACTTC. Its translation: CSAGGSYEQYF.

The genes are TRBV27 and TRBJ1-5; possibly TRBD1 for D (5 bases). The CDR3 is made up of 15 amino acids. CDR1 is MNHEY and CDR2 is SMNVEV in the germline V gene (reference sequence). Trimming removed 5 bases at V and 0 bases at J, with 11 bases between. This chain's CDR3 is CASSTDNYSNQPQHF. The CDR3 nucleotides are TGTGCCAGCAGTACGGACAATTATAGCAATCAGCCCCAGCATTTT.

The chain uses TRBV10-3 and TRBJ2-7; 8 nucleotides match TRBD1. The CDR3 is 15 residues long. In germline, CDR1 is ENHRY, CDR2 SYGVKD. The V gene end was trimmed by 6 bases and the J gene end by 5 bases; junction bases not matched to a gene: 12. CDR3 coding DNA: TGTGCCATCAGCGAGACAGGGGTGCCGCCTAACGAGCAGTACTTC. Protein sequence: CAISETGVPPNEQYF.

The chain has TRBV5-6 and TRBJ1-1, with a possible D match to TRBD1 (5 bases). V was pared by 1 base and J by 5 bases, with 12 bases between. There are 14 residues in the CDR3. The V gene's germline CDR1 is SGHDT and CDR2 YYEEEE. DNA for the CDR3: TGTGCCAGCAGCTTGTTTCAGGGTTGGACTGAAGCTTTCTTT. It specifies CASSLFQGWTEAFF.

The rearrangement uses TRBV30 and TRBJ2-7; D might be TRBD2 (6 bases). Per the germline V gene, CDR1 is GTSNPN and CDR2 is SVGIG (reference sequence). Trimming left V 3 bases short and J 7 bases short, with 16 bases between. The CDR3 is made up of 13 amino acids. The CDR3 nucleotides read TGTGCCTGGAGGGAGGGGCCTGATAGGGAGCAGTACTTC. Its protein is CAWREGPDREQYF. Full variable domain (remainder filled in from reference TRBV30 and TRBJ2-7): SQTIHQWPATLVQPVGSPLSLECTVEGTSNPNLYWYRQAAGRGLQLLFYSVGIGQISSEVPQNLSASRPQDRQFILSSKKLLLSDSGFYLCAWREGPDREQYFGPGTRLTVT.

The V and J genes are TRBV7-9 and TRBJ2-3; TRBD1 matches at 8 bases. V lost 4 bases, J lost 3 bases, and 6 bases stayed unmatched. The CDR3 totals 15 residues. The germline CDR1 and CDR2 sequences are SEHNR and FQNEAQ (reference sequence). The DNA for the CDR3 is TGTGCCAGCAGCTCTAGGACAGGGACAACAGATACGCAGTATTTT. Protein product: CASSSRTGTTDTQYF.

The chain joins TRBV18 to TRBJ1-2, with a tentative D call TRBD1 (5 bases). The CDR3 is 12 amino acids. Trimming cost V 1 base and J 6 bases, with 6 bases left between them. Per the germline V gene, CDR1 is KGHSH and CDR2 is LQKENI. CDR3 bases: TGTGCCAGCTCACCACAGGGGAATGGCTACACCTTC. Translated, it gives CASSPQGNGYTF.

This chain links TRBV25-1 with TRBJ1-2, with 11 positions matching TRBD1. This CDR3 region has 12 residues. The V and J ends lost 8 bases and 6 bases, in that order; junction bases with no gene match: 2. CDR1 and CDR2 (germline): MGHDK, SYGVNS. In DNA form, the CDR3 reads TGTGCCAGCTGGACAGGGGGCCATGGCTACACCTTC. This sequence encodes CASWTGGHGYTF.

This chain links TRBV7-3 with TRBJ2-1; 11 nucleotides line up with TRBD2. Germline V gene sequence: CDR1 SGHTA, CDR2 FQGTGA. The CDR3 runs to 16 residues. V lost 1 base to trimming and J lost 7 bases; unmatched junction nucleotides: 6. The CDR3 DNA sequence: TGTGCCAGCAGCTTAATTGCGACTAGCGGGACTAATGAGCAGTTCTTC. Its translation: CASSLIATSGTNEQFF.

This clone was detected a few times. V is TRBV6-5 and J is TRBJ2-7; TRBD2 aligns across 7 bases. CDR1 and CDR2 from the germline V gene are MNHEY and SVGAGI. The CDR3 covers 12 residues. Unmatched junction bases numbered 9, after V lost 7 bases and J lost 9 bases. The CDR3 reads CASTNPSGGQYF. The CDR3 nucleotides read TGTGCCAGCACCAACCCTTCGGGGGGGCAGTACTTC.

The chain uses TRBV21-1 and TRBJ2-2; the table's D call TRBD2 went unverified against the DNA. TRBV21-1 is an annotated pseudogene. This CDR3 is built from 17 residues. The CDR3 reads CASSKGGLAGKTGELFF. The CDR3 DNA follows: TGTGCCAGCAGCAAAGGGGGACTAGCGGGTAAAACCGGGGAGCTGTTTTTT.

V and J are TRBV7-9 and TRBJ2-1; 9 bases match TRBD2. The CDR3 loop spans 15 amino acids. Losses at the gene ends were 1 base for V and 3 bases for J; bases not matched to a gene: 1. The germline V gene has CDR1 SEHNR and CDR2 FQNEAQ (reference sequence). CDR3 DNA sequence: TGTGCCAGCAGCTTAGATAGCGGGAGCTACAATGAGCAGTTCTTC. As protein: CASSLDSGSYNEQFF.

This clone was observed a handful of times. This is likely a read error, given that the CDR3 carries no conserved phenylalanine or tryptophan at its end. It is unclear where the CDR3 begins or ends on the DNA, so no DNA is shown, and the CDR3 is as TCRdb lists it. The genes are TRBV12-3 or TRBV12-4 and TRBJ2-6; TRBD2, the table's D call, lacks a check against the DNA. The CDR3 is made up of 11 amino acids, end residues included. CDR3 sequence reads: CASRGGGRDFE.

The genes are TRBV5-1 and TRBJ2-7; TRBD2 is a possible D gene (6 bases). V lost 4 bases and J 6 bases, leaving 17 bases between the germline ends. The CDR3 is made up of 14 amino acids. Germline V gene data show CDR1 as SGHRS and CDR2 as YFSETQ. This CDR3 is CASSAGTRDREQYF. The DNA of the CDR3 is TGCGCCAGCAGCGCCGGGACTCGGGACCGCGAGCAGTACTTC.

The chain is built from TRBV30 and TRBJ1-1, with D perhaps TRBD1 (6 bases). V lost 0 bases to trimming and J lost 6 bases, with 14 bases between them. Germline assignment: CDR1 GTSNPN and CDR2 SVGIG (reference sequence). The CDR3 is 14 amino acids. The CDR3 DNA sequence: TGTGCCTGGAGTGTTTCGGGGACAAATCCTGAAGCTTTCTTT. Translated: CAWSVSGTNPEAFF.

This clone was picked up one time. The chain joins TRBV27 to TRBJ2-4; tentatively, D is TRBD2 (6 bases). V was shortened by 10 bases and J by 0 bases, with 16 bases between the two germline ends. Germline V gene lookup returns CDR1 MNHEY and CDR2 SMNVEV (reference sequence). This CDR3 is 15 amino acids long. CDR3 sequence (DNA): TGTGCCAAGGAGGAGGGGTTCCTAGCCAAAAACATTCAGTACTTC. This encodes CAKEEGFLAKNIQYF.

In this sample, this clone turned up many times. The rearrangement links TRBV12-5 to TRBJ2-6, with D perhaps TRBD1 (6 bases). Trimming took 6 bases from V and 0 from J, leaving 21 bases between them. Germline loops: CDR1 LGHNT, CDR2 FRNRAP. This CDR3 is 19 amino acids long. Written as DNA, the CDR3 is TGTGCTAGTGGCCCTGGACTCGGGACACCCCGCTCTGGGGCCAACGTCCTGACTTTC. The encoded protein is CASGPGLGTPRSGANVLTF.

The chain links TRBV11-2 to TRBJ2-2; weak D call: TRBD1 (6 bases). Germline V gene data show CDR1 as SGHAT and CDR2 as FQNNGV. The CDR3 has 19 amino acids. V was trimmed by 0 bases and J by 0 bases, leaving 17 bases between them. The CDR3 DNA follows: TGTGCCAGCAGCTTAGAGGGCATCAGGACAGTCGCGAACACCGGGGAGCTGTTTTTT. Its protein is CASSLEGIRTVANTGELFF.

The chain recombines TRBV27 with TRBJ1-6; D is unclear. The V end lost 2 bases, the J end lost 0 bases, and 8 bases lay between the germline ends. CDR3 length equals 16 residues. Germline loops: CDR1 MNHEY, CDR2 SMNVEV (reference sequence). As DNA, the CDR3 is TGTGCCAGCAGTTTACCTAGAAGCTCCTATAATTCACCCCTCCACTTT. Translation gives CASSLPRSSYNSPLHF.

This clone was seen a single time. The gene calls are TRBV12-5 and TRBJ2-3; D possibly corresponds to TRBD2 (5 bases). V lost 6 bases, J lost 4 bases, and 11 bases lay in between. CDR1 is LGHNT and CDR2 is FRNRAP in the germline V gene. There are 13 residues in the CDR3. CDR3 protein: CASGSLAPDTQYF. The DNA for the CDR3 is TGTGCTAGTGGATCTCTAGCTCCAGATACGCAGTATTTT.

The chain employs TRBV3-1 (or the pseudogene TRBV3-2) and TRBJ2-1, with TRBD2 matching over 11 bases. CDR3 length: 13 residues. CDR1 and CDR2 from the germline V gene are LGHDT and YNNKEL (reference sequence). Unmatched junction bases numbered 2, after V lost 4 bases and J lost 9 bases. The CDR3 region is CASSPGTSGEQFF. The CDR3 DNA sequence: TGTGCCAGCAGCCCCGGGACTAGCGGTGAGCAGTTCTTC.

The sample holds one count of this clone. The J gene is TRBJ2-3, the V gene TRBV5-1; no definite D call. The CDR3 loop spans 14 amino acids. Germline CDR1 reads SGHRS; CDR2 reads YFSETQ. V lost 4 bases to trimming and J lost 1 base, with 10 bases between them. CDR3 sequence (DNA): TGCGCCAGCAGCATACAACCCGGCACAGATACGCAGTATTTT. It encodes CASSIQPGTDTQYF.

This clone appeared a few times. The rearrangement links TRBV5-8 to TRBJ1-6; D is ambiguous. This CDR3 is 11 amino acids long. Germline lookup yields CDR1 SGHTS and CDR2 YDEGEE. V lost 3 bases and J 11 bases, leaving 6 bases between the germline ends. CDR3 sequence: CASSYMAPLHF. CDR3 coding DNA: TGTGCCAGCAGCTACATGGCACCCCTCCACTTT.

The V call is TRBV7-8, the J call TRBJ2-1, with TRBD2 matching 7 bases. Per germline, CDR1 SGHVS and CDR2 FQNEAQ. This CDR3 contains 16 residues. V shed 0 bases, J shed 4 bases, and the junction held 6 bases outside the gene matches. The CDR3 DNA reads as TGTGCCAGCAGCTTAGCGGGAGGGCCGGGTTACAATGAGCAGTTCTTC. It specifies CASSLAGGPGYNEQFF.